Here is one T cell receptor (beta chain) with its context. Its antigen is undetermined. This sample was included in a study of human T cells and chemical hapten exposure. The study's findings and limits: Since the donors had alopecia, their immune response may not be the same as that of healthy people.

Time point: pre-sensitization, week 0. As for treatment: therapeutic diphenylcyclopropenone sensitization with weekly scalp DPC. As originally analysed: Counts of TCRs in each sample centred on a median of 95,638 and extended from roughly 25,000 to 750,000. From the RACE reads, TCRdb called clonotypes with MiXCR, one entry per CDR3 protein. The V and J calls reflect TCRdb's pipeline rather than the authors' work. The sample includes about 120,000 distinct CDR3 sequences, approximately 13% of them seen just once. The CDR3 loop spans 14 amino acids. V gave up 5 bases and J gave up 1 base, with 10 bases separating them. Germline V CDR1 and CDR2: LGHDT, YNNKEL (reference sequence).

V is TRBV3-1 and J is TRBJ2-3; D uncertain. The sample in question was whole blood, obtained in connection with sensitization to the hapten diphenylcyclopropenone (DPC). This clonotype was obtained from a young woman with alopecia areata. Some clones in this sample may be carry-over from other donors' samples. The CDR3 coding sequence is TGTGCCAGCAGCGCAGGACCGGGCACAGATACGCAGTATTTT. It is translated as CASSAGPGTDTQYF.